These 16 T cell receptor beta chains came from one sample sequenced in a study of cytomegalovirus exposure and HLA in healthy donors (dated by TCRdb to the late 2010s). Libraries were constructed by the immunoSEQ multiplex PCR assay. The multiplex PCR relied on a mix of 60 forward primers for TCR Vbeta segments and 13 reverse primers for TCR Jbeta segments. As stored in TCRdb, this immuneACCESS dataset retains in-frame rearrangements with V and J assigned. A fraction of the clones does not appear; measured against another copy, unresolved V genes explain less than half of the discrepancy, and the remainder lacks a known reason. Recorded for this sample are roughly 90,000 clones; roughly 80% of them occurred a single time. About 4.6% of the sample is in the top ten clones. What was sequenced was PBMCs. Receptor source: a middle-aged woman in good health and CMV-seropositive.

The CDR3 is CASSLVAGGNTEAFF. For the CDR3, the DNA is TGCGCCAGCAGCTTGGTGGCAGGGGGCAATACTGAAGCTTTCTTT. The chain employs TRBV5-1 and TRBJ1-1, with 8 positions matching TRBD1. The CDR3 runs to 15 residues. V dropped 0 bases and J dropped 5; count of bases not matched to a gene: 6. Germline CDR1 is SGHRS and CDR2 is YFSETQ.

This clone was seen a single time. The chain uses TRBV28 and TRBJ2-2, with TRBD2 matching over 7 bases. The CDR3 contains 17 residues. Germline assignment: CDR1 MDHEN and CDR2 SYDVKM. Unmatched junction bases numbered 4, after V lost 0 bases and J lost 0 bases. This CDR3 reads CASSLWPSGTNTGELFF. DNA for the CDR3: TGTGCCAGCAGTTTATGGCCTAGCGGAACGAACACCGGGGAGCTGTTTTTT.

This clone was picked up a small number of times. Distinct nucleotide sequences in the sample also encode this CDR3. The chain has TRBV25-1 and TRBJ2-6; D gene ambiguous. The CDR3 runs 15 residues. Trimming shortened V by 0 bases and J by 2 bases, and 5 bases separated the two germline ends. Germline CDR1 and CDR2: MGHDK and SYGVNS. The CDR3 DNA follows: TGTGCCAGCAGTGAATACCGGGCTGGGGCCAACGTCCTGACTTTC. Amino acids: CASSEYRAGANVLTF. The variable domain in full, with the rest retrieved from reference TRBV25-1 and TRBJ2-6, is EADIYQTPRYLVIGTGKKITLECSQTMGHDKMYWYQQDPGMELHLIHYSYGVNSTEKGDLSSESTVSRIRTEHFPLTLESARPSHTSQYLCASSEYRAGANVLTFGAGSRLTVL.

The rearrangement joins TRBV4-3 to TRBJ2-1; TRBD2 matches at 9 bases. Trimming cost V 1 base and J 9 bases; bases outside gene matches: 13. Germline CDR1 and CDR2: LGHNA and YSLEER. The CDR3 length is 17 residues. The CDR3 sequence is CASSQALGAGGPGEQFF. The CDR3 nucleotides read TGCGCCAGCAGCCAAGCCCTCGGGGCGGGAGGGCCTGGTGAGCAGTTCTTC.

This rearrangement joins TRBV5-6 to TRBJ2-2; TRBD2 agrees at 10 bases. CDR1 is SGHDT and CDR2 is YYEEEE in the germline V gene. J gave up 4 bases and V 2 bases, and 8 bases lay outside the gene matches. The CDR3 consists of 17 residues. The CDR3 DNA reads as TGTGCCAGCAGCTTTGAGGGAGCGGGAGGGGCCACCGGGGAGCTGTTTTTT. This sequence encodes CASSFEGAGGATGELFF.

The chain joins TRBV19 to TRBJ2-7, with 9 bases identical to TRBD2. Germline lookup yields CDR1 LNHDA and CDR2 SQIVND (reference sequence). CDR3 size: 14 residues. The ends lost 6 bases at V and 3 bases at J; junction bases unmatched: 6. The CDR3 reads CASSVTSGSYEQYF. The CDR3 region has the DNA TGTGCCAGTAGCGTGACTAGCGGAAGCTACGAGCAGTACTTC.

The chain uses TRBV28 and TRBJ1-5; D is ambiguous. The CDR3 loop spans 12 amino acids. Trimming shortened V by 11 bases and J by 1 base, and 9 bases separated the two germline ends. CDR1 MDHEN and CDR2 SYDVKM come from the germline V gene. The CDR3 sequence is CASSESNQPQHF. The CDR3 coding sequence is TGTGCCTCTTCGGAGAGCAATCAGCCCCAGCATTTT.

This clone was counted a single time. V usage is TRBV28 and J usage is TRBJ2-7; a weak D match, TRBD1 (7 bases). The CDR3 runs 16 residues. Trimming took 5 bases from V and 0 from J, leaving 17 bases between them. In germline, CDR1 is MDHEN, CDR2 SYDVKM. The CDR3 DNA reads TGTGCCAGCAGTCCCTCCGGGGGACAGAGCTCCTACGAGCAGTACTTC. This codes for CASSPSGGQSSYEQYF.

This clone has just one count. The chain employs TRBV6-1 and TRBJ1-2, with no clear D. V was clipped by 6 bases and J by 6 bases, with 11 bases between them. This CDR3 spans 12 amino acids. Germline V gene sequence: CDR1 MNHNS, CDR2 SASEGT. CDR3 sequence reads: CASRATGDGYTF. The CDR3 DNA reads TGTGCCAGCAGGGCTACCGGAGATGGCTACACCTTC.

This chain links TRBV2 with TRBJ2-1; 8 bases line up with TRBD2. CDR3 length: 13 residues. V lost 4 bases and J lost 9; bases outside the gene matches: 5. Germline V CDR1 and CDR2: SNHLY, FYNNEI. The CDR3 DNA is TGTGCCAGCAGTGCCGGGGGGGGGAGTGAGCAGTTCTTC. It translates to CASSAGGGSEQFF.

The V and J genes are TRBV4-3 and TRBJ2-1; the D is unclear. V gave up 0 bases and J gave up 6 bases, with 15 bases separating them. Germline CDR1 and CDR2: LGHNA and YSLEER. This CDR3 comprises 16 residues. DNA of the CDR3: TGCGCCAGCAGCCAAGATAGGTCTAGTAGGAGCAATGAGCAGTTCTTC. It is translated as CASSQDRSSRSNEQFF.

The V and J genes are TRBV11-3 and TRBJ1-1; tentatively, D is TRBD1 (5 bases). CDR1 and CDR2 (germline): SGHNT, YENEEA. Trimming removed 0 bases from V and 0 bases from J, with 20 bases in between. This CDR3 comprises 19 residues. The CDR3 loop reads CASSLEVGHSQTVNTEAFF. The CDR3 DNA reads TGTGCCAGCAGCTTAGAAGTCGGACACTCTCAAACGGTGAACACTGAAGCTTTCTTT.

This rearrangement joins TRBV2 to TRBJ2-1, with 10 bases aligning to TRBD2. V shed 7 bases, J shed 5 bases, and the junction held 8 bases outside the gene matches. This CDR3 contains 15 residues. Looked up from germline, CDR1 is SNHLY and CDR2 is FYNNEI. The chain's CDR3 is CASNSGRSLDNEQFF. As DNA, the CDR3 is TGTGCCAGCAATAGCGGGAGGTCATTAGACAATGAGCAGTTCTTC.

The chain joins TRBV9 to TRBJ2-1; 9 positions agree with TRBD2. The J segment lost 8 bases and the V segment lost 3 bases, leaving 6 bases of the junction unmatched. Germline CDR1 reads SGDLS; CDR2 reads YYNGEE. The CDR3 loop spans 14 amino acids. The CDR3 nucleotides are TGTGCCAGCAGCGCGGGACTAGCATCGGATGAGCAGTTCTTC. It codes for CASSAGLASDEQFF.

This rearrangement joins TRBV2 to TRBJ1-5; 10 bases map to TRBD1. The germline gives CDR1 SNHLY, CDR2 FYNNEI. J lost 6 bases, V lost 4 bases, and 9 bases had no gene match. The CDR3 runs 16 residues. CDR3 nucleotides: TGTGCCAGCAGTGTCCGTGGGACAGGGGCCGGTCAGCCCCAGCATTTT. Translation gives CASSVRGTGAGQPQHF. Looking up the rest from reference TRBV2 and TRBJ1-5 gives the full variable domain: EPEVTQTPSHQVTQMGQEVILRCVPISNHLYFYWYRQILGQKVEFLVSFYNNEISEKSEIFDDQFSVERPDGSNFTLKIRSTKLEDSAMYFCASSVRGTGAGQPQHFGDGTRLSIL.

The chain is built from TRBV19 and TRBJ1-2; the match to TRBD1 covers 9 bases. The V segment lost 7 bases and the J segment 6 bases; nucleotides outside the gene matches: 9. The CDR3 is made up of 14 amino acids. The V gene's germline CDR1 is LNHDA and CDR2 SQIVND (reference sequence). CDR3: CASTRTGEANGYTF. The DNA for the CDR3 is TGTGCCAGTACCCGGACAGGGGAGGCCAATGGCTACACCTTC.